The source of this T cell receptor (beta chain) is a study of shared clonotypes between healthy human individuals. At deep level, the assay was performed. Over several immunoSEQ plates, each subset's genomic DNA was distributed in even portions. TCRdb's copy holds only in-frame clones and misses some; the assay was immunoSEQ multiplex PCR. The profile shows 2 million to 2.5 million clones, around 90% of them singletons. Germline V lookup: CDR1 SGHRS, CDR2 YFSETQ. This CDR3 has 17 amino acids. V lost 4 bases to trimming and J lost 4 bases; unmatched junction nucleotides: 13. This clone has only one observation.

Sequencing used naive CD4+ T cells from PBMCs. Stated subset: CD45RA+ positively selected. The chain combines TRBV5-1 with TRBJ2-5, with 10 bases identical to TRBD2. The TCR originated in a man aged 18 to 30 in good health. Some clones in this sample may be carry-over from other donors' samples. Here the CDR3 reads CASSLAPSGSSGETQYF. In DNA form, the CDR3 reads TGCGCCAGCAGCCTAGCCCCTAGCGGGAGTTCGGGAGAGACCCAGTACTTC. Based on the CDR3 plus reference TRBV5-1 and TRBJ2-5, the full variable domain is KAGVTQTPRYLIKTRGQQVTLSCSPISGHRSVSWYQQTPGQGLQFLFEYFSETQRNKGNFPGRFSGRQFSNSRSEMNVSTLELGDSALYLCASSLAPSGSSGETQYFGPGTRLLVL.